The source of this T cell receptor (beta chain) is a study of T-cell memory formation after mild COVID-19. There are a few counts of this clonotype. MiXCR was run by TCRdb on the 5' RACE reads, yielding one entry per CDR3 protein. The sample has approximately 290,000 distinct CDR3 sequences; 15% to 20% are singletons. Germline V gene sequence: CDR1 MNHEY, CDR2 SVGAGI. The CDR3 is made up of 14 amino acids. V lost 5 bases, J lost 5 bases, and 13 bases lay in between. The rearrangement uses TRBV6-5 and TRBJ1-5, with D possibly matching TRBD1 (6 bases). The TCR originated in a man aged 18 to 29 who had mild COVID-19 (a few samples of this study predate the infection). Cell type and time point are not known. The sample taken for sequencing was PBMCs or a T cell subset sorted from them (not recorded which). CDR3 sequence (DNA): TGTGCCAGCAGTCCCCACAGGGATGATCAGCCCCAGCATTTT. It codes for CASSPHRDDQPQHF.